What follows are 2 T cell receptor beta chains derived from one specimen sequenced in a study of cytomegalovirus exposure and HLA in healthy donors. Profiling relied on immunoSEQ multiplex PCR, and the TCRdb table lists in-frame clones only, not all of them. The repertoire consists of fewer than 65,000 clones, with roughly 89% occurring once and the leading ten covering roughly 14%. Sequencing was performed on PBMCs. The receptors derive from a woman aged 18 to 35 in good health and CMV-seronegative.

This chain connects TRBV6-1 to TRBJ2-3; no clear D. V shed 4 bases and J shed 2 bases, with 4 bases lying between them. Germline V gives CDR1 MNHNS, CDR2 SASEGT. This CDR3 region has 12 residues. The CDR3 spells CASSGDTDTQYF. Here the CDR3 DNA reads TGTGCCAGCAGTGGCGACACAGATACGCAGTATTTT.

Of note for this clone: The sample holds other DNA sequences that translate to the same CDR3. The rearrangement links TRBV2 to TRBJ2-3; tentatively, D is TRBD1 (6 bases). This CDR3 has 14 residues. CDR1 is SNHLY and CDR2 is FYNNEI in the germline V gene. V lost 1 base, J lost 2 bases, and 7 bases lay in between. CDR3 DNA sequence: TGTGCCAGCAGTGAAGGGGGGCTCACAGATACGCAGTATTTT. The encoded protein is CASSEGGLTDTQYF.